The 5 T cell receptor beta chains listed next were all sequenced from one sample in a study of CD8 T cells in Susac syndrome. With random hexamers, roughly 0.45 to 1 ug RNA was reverse transcribed. One entry per CDR3 protein, called by TCRdb with MiXCR from the immunoSEQ multiplex PCR reads. Of roughly 220,000 distinct CDR3 sequences in the sample, less than 95% were seen once. The sample taken for sequencing was CD4+ T cells from PBMCs. These receptors all stem from a human donor with Susac syndrome.

The chain joins TRBV5-1 to TRBJ1-2, with TRBD1 matching 10 bases. Trimming at V came to 5 bases and at J to 8 bases, leaving 15 bases not matched to a gene. The CDR3 covers 16 residues. Germline assignment: CDR1 SGHRS and CDR2 YFSETQ. The DNA of the CDR3 is TGCGCCAGCAGGCTGGACGGGACAGGGGCCCATGGGGGCTACACCTTC. This gives the protein CASRLDGTGAHGGYTF. Full variable domain (remainder filled in from reference TRBV5-1 and TRBJ1-2): KAGVTQTPRYLIKTRGQQVTLSCSPISGHRSVSWYQQTPGQGLQFLFEYFSETQRNKGNFPGRFSGRQFSNSRSEMNVSTLELGDSALYLCASRLDGTGAHGGYTFGSGTRLTVV.

V and J are TRBV12-3 or TRBV12-4 and TRBJ2-7; TRBD1 or TRBD2 may be the D gene (5 bases each). CDR3 length: 14 residues. With 5 bases removed from V and 4 bases from J, the gap between germline ends came to 15 bases. The DNA of the CDR3 is TGTGCCAGCAGTACCGGGATTGGGGCTTACGAGCAGTACTTC. Translating gives CASSTGIGAYEQYF.

The chain carries TRBV12-3 or TRBV12-4 and TRBJ2-7; D gene unclear. Trimming removed 4 bases from V and 0 bases from J, with 10 bases in between. This CDR3 is 14 amino acids long. The chain's CDR3 is CASSSSADSYEQYF. CDR3 DNA sequence: TGTGCCAGCAGTTCCTCGGCCGACTCCTACGAGCAGTACTTC.

This chain joins TRBV29-1 and TRBJ1-1; TRBD1 might be the D (5 bases). This CDR3 has 12 amino acids. V dropped 5 bases and J dropped 0 bases, with 7 bases sitting between them. Germline V CDR1 and CDR2: SQVTM, ANQGSEA. CDR3: CSVRQMNTEAFF. The CDR3 region has the DNA TGCAGCGTTCGACAGATGAACACTGAAGCTTTCTTT.

The chain uses TRBV7-3 and TRBJ2-1; 7 nucleotides line up with TRBD1. Per the germline V gene, CDR1 is SGHTA and CDR2 is FQGTGA. The V gene end was trimmed by 4 bases and the J gene end by 7 bases; junction bases not matched to a gene: 7. The CDR3 is made up of 14 amino acids. Here the CDR3 reads CASSSPGQWNEQFF. As DNA, the CDR3 is TGTGCCAGCAGCTCACCGGGACAGTGGAATGAGCAGTTCTTC.